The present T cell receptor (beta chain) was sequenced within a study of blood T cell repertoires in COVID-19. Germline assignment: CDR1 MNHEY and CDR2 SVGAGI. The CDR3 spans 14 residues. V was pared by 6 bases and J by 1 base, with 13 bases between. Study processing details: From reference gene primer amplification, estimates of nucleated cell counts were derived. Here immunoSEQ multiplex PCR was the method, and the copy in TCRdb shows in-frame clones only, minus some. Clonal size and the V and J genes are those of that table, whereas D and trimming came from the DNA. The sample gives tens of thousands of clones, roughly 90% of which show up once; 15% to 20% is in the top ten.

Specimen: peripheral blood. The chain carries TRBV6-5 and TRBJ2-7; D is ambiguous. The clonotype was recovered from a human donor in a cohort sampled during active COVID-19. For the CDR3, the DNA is TGTGCCAGCAGCCTCCTAGTGGAATCCTACGAGCAGTACTTC. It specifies CASSLLVESYEQYF.